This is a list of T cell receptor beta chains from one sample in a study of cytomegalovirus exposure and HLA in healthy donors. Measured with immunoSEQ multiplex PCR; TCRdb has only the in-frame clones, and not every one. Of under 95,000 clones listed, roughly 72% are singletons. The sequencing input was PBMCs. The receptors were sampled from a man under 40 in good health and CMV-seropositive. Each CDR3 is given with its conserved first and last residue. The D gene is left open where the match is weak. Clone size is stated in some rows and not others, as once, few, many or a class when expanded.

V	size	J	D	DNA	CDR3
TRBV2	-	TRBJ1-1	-	TGTGCCAGCAGCCCGCCCGGCAGGGGAGCTTTCTTT	CASSPPGRGAFF
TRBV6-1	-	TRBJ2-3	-	TGTGCCAGCAGTCAAATAGGGGTGAGGACAGATACGCAGTATTTT	CASSQIGVRTDTQYF
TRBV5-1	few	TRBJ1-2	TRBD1	TGCGCCAGCTCCCCCACAGGGGGGATCTATGGCTACACCTTC	CASSPTGGIYGYTF
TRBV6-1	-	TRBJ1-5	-	TGTGCCAGCAGTGAATCAGGAGGAAACCAGCCCCAGCATTTT	CASSESGGNQPQHF
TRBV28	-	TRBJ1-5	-	TGTGCCAGCAGCTCCGGACATTCTCTCAATCAGCCCCAGCATTTT	CASSSGHSLNQPQHF
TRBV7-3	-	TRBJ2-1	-	TGTGCCAGCAACCTAGACCGCTCCTACAATGAGCAGTTCTTC	CASNLDRSYNEQFF
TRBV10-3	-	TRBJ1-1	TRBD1	TGTGCCATCAGTTGGGACAGGGGAGGAGGTGAAGCTTTCTTT	CAISWDRGGGEAFF
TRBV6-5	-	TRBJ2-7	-	TGTGCCAGCAGTTCGACTGGTAGCTCCTACGAGCAGTACTTC	CASSSTGSSYEQYF
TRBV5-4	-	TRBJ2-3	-	TGTGCCAGCAGCTTGAACCTAGGCACAGATACGCAGTATTTT	CASSLNLGTDTQYF
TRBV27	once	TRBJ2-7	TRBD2	TGTGCCAGCAGGGAAGGAGCGGGAGTCCCCTACGAGCAGTACTTC	CASREGAGVPYEQYF
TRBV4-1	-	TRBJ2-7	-	TGCGCCAGCAGCCAAGGCCCCGAACCCACTACGGGGCAGTACTTC	CASSQGPEPTTGQYF
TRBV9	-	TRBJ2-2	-	TGTGCCAGCAGCGTAGGGGGCCGAACCGGGGAGCTGTTTTTT	CASSVGGRTGELFF
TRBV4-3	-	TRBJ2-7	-	TGCGCCAGCAGCCAAGCTCTCGACAGCTCCTACGAGCAGTACTTC	CASSQALDSSYEQYF
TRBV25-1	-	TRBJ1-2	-	TGTGCCGGCAGTGAATCCTCAGGGAGGAGGTATGGCTACACCTTC	CAGSESSGRRYGYTF
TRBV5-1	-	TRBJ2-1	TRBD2	TGCGCCAGCAGCTCACTAGCGGATTACAATGAGCAGTTCTTC	CASSSLADYNEQFF
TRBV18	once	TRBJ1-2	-	TGTGCCAGCTCACCGGTTCAGAGCCCAGGTGGCTATGGCTACACCTTC	CASSPVQSPGGYGYTF
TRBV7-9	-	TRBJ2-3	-	TGTGCCAGCAGCTTAGGCGGGGTCTTTAGCACAGATACGCAGTATTTT	CASSLGGVFSTDTQYF